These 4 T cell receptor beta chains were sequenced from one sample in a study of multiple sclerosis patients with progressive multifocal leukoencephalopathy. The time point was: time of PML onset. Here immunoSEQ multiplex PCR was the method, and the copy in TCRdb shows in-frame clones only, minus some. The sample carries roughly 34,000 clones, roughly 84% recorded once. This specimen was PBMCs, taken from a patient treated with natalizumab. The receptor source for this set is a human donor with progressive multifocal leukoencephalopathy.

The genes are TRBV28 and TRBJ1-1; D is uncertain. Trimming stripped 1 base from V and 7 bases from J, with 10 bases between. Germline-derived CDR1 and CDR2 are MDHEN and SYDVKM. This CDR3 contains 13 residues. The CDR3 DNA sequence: TGTGCCAGCAGTTTATACAGAGGAGTTGAAGCTTTCTTT. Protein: CASSLYRGVEAFF.

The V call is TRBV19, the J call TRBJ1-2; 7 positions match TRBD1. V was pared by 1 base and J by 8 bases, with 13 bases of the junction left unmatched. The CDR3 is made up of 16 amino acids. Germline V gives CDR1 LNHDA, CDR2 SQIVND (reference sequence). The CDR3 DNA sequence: TGTGCCAGTAGTATAGTGGGCAGGGGGAGAGTTGACGGCTACACCTTC. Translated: CASSIVGRGRVDGYTF.

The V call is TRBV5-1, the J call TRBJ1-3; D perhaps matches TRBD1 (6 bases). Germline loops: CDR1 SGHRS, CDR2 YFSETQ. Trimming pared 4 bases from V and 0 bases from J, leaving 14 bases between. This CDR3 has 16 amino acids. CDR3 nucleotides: TGCGCCAGCAGCGGGGGACACCCGAGCTCTGGAAACACCATATATTTT. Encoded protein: CASSGGHPSSGNTIYF.

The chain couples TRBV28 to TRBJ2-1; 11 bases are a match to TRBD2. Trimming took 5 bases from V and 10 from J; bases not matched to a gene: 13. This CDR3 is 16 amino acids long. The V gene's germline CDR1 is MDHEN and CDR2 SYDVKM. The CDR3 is CASSPMVAGGPREQFF. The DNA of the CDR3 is TGTGCCAGCAGTCCCATGGTAGCGGGAGGGCCTCGGGAGCAGTTCTTC. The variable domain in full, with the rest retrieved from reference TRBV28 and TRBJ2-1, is DVKVTQSSRYLVKRTGEKVFLECVQDMDHENMFWYRQDPGLGLRLIYFSYDVKMKEKGDIPEGYSVSREKKERFSLILESASTNQTSMYLCASSPMVAGGPREQFFGPGTRLTVL.